A selection of T cell receptor beta chains follows, all from one sample in a study of naive and memory T cell subsets. MiXCR was run by TCRdb on the UMI-ligation and nested PCR reads, yielding one entry per CDR3 protein. This table holds some 82,000 distinct CDR3 sequences, around 9% found once. The sequenced material came from naive CD8+ T cells from blood. The receptors come from a human donor in good health. Both conserved end residues are part of each CDR3. Each record gives: V gene, clone size, J gene, D gene, CDR3 DNA, CDR3 protein. A D gene is named only where the DNA matches it firmly. Some rows have no size entry. The others give once, few or many, or a class for an expanded clone.

TRBV20-1,-,TRBJ2-3,-,TGCAGTGCCTCCGGACGCACAGATACGCAGTATTTT,CSASGRTDTQYF
TRBV20-1,many,TRBJ2-7,TRBD2,TGCAGTGCAAATAGCGGGGTTGGGTCCTACGAGCAGTACTTC,CSANSGVGSYEQYF
TRBV20-1,many,TRBJ2-7,-,TGCAGTGCCAGACGGGCCGGGTCCTACGAGCAGTACTTC,CSARRAGSYEQYF
TRBV10-1,few,TRBJ2-3,TRBD2,TGCGCCAGCAGTGGTACGGGACTAGCGGATACGCAGTATTTT,CASSGTGLADTQYF
TRBV7-2,-,TRBJ2-7,-,TGTGCCAGCAGCCTGCTGCGGCAGGGCATCCACGAGCAGTACTTC,CASSLLRQGIHEQYF
TRBV5-5,few,TRBJ1-2,TRBD1,TGTGCCAGCAGCTCCTCCGGGACAGGTGTCACATATGGCTACACCTTC,CASSSSGTGVTYGYTF
TRBV12-5,few,TRBJ1-1,TRBD1,TGTGCTAGTGGTTTGGGCAGGGGGTTGAACACTGAAGCTTTCTTT,CASGLGRGLNTEAFF
TRBV7-2,many,TRBJ2-5,-,TGTGCCAGCAGCTCGATCCGGGCGGGTTATGGGGAGACCCAGTACTTC,CASSSIRAGYGETQYF
TRBV10-3,few,TRBJ1-1,-,TGTGCCATCAGTGACCCCCGAGGCCCTGAAGCTTTCTTT,CAISDPRGPEAFF
TRBV7-8,many,TRBJ2-4,-,TGTGCCAGCAGCTACCAGACCGGCCTAGCCAAAAACATTCAGTACTTC,CASSYQTGLAKNIQYF
TRBV14,many,TRBJ1-4,TRBD1,TGTGCCAGCAGCCAAGGGGACAGGGCAACTAATGAAAAACTGTTTTTT,CASSQGDRATNEKLFF
TRBV29-1,many,TRBJ2-7,TRBD2,TGCAGCGTTTTCGGGACTAGCGGAGTGAGCTCCTACGAGCAGTACTTC,CSVFGTSGVSSYEQYF
TRBV20-1,few,TRBJ1-4,TRBD1,TGCAGTGCCAAGTGGACAGGGGCGGATGAAAAACTGTTTTTT,CSAKWTGADEKLFF
TRBV29-1,-,TRBJ1-1,-,TGCAGCGTTGAGGTCGCGAACCTTCCCGCTTTCTTT,CSVEVANLPAFF